A selection of T cell receptor beta chains follows, all from one sample in a study of cytomegalovirus exposure and HLA in healthy donors. Clones were sequenced by immunoSEQ multiplex PCR, and TCRdb holds only the in-frame ones, with some missing. The data show 80,000 or so clones, 65% to 85% seen once. The sample taken for sequencing was PBMCs. The receptors were sampled from a man aged 55 to 70 in good health and CMV-seropositive. Each CDR3 is given with its conserved first and last residue. The D gene is left open where the match is weak. Size is stated for part of the rows, as once, few or many counts, or as a class when the clone is expanded.

j_call v_call clone_size d_call cdr3_aa cdr3_nt
TRBJ2-5 TRBV29-1 few . CSVEGATGKTQYF TGCAGCGTTGAAGGTGCAACAGGGAAGACCCAGTACTTC
TRBJ2-7 TRBV7-9 . TRBD1 CASSLWTGPNEQYF TGTGCCAGCAGCCTTTGGACAGGGCCCAACGAGCAGTACTTC
TRBJ2-2 TRBV7-9 . . CASSLPNTGELFF TGTGCCAGCAGCTTACCAAACACCGGGGAGCTGTTTTTT
TRBJ2-1 TRBV7-3 . TRBD2 CASSLAGDLEQFF TGTGCCAGCAGCCTCGCGGGAGACCTTGAGCAGTTCTTC
TRBJ1-1 TRBV18 . . CASSFTEENTEAFF TGTGCCAGCTCTTTCACGGAGGAGAACACTGAAGCTTTCTTT
TRBJ2-3 TRBV5-1 few TRBD1 CASRSGQSTDTQYF TGCGCCAGCAGGTCGGGACAGAGCACAGATACGCAGTATTTT
TRBJ2-1 TRBV12-5 . . CASGLVLVRGGSEQFF TGTGCTAGTGGTTTGGTTTTGGTGAGGGGGGGGAGTGAGCAGTTCTTC
TRBJ1-4 TRBV5-1 once TRBD1 CASFGTGANEKLFF TGCGCCAGCTTCGGGACAGGGGCTAATGAAAAACTGTTTTTT
TRBJ2-7 TRBV30 . . CACHFLTGNYEQYF TGTGCCTGTCACTTTCTGACGGGGAACTACGAGCAGTACTTC
TRBJ1-6 TRBV11-3 . . CASSLGGAGDSPLHF TGTGCCAGCAGCTTAGGAGGGGCGGGAGATTCACCCCTCCACTTT
TRBJ2-7 TRBV11-1 . . CASSFNRHYEQYF TGTGCCAGCAGCTTCAACAGACACTACGAGCAGTACTTC
TRBJ1-1 TRBV4-3 . . CASSQVFDSQVPAEAFF TGCGCCAGCAGCCAAGTTTTCGACAGTCAAGTCCCTGCTGAAGCTTTCTTT
TRBJ2-1 TRBV4-2 few TRBD2 CASSQEGGRNNEQFF TGTGCCAGCAGCCAAGAGGGCGGGAGGAACAATGAGCAGTTCTTC